These T cell receptor beta chains were read from a single sample in a study of T cell repertoires in cytomegalovirus infection. TCRdb re-derived calls from the reads in MiXCR, one entry per CDR3 protein. The data show nearly 700,000 distinct CDR3 sequences, about 33% seen once. No antigen has been assigned to these receptors. The sequencing here drew on cultured PBMCs, taken from culture after CMV antigen stimulation. These receptor sequences come from a human donor in good health (CMV status not recorded). Some clones in this sample may be carry-over from other donors' samples. Both conserved end residues are part of each CDR3. The D gene is left open where the match is weak. Rows give clone size only sometimes, using once, few, many, or a class for an expanded clone.

TRBV12-3/TRBV12-4	NA	TRBJ2-7	few	TGTGCCAGCAGTATGGACCGCTACGAGCAGTACTTC	CASSMDRYEQYF
TRBV10-3	NA	TRBJ2-4	NA	TGTGCCATCAGTGAGTCGTTCGGGAAGGATTCCATTCAGTACTTC	CAISESFGKDSIQYF
TRBV10-3	TRBD1	TRBJ1-1	NA	TGTGCCAGCCAGGACAGGTCGGGCACTGAAGCTTTCTTT	CASQDRSGTEAFF
TRBV7-6	NA	TRBJ2-3	NA	TGTGCCAGCAGCCCGCCACACGCACCACAGGGAGCAGATACGCAGTATTTT	CASSPPHAPQGADTQYF
TRBV7-2	TRBD2	TRBJ2-1	few	TGTGCCAGCAGCTCCGGACTAGCGGGGCTCAGCGATGAGCAGTTCTTC	CASSSGLAGLSDEQFF
TRBV12-3/TRBV12-4	TRBD2	TRBJ2-3	NA	TGTGCCAGCAGTCAAACTAGCGGTCCGGGTACGCAGTATTTT	CASSQTSGPGTQYF
TRBV10-3	TRBD2	TRBJ2-7	NA	TGTGCCATCAGTGATCCCTTCGCTAGCGGGAGTTACGAGCAGTACTTC	CAISDPFASGSYEQYF
TRBV7-9	NA	TRBJ2-5	NA	TGTGCCAGTCTGGAAGGAGAGACCCAGTACTTC	CASLEGETQYF
TRBV28	NA	TRBJ1-4	NA	TGTGCCAGCAGTTCTCAAGATACAACTAATGAAAAACTGTTTTTT	CASSSQDTTNEKLFF
TRBV5-6	NA	TRBJ2-1	NA	TGTGCCAGCAGCTTGTATACGGGGGGCCCTTACAATGAGCAGTTCTTC	CASSLYTGGPYNEQFF
TRBV5-1	NA	TRBJ1-5	few	TGCGCCAGCAGCTGGGACGGAGATCAGCCCCAGCATTTT	CASSWDGDQPQHF
TRBV28	TRBD2	TRBJ2-7	NA	TGTGCCAGCAGTTCAGGGAAGTGGACTAGGGAGTCGGGTGAGCAGTACTTC	CASSSGKWTRESGEQYF
TRBV6-1	NA	TRBJ2-5	NA	TGTGCCAGCAGTGAATGGAGGGCAGGGGGGGGTGGAGAGACCCAGTACTTC	CASSEWRAGGGGETQYF
TRBV20-1	NA	TRBJ2-5	NA	TGCAGTGCTAGCCCCCTGGACTATGGAGAGACCCAGTACTTC	CSASPLDYGETQYF
TRBV10-3	NA	TRBJ2-1	NA	TGTGCCATCAGACCCGGGCCCGAGCACAATGAGCAGTTCTTC	CAIRPGPEHNEQFF
TRBV7-2	TRBD2	TRBJ2-7	NA	TGTGCCAGCAGCTCACCTTTAGCGGGGGGGCCCTCCTACGAGCAGTACTTC	CASSSPLAGGPSYEQYF
TRBV5-5	TRBD1	TRBJ1-1	NA	TGTGCCAGCAGCTTTCAGGGGGTCACTGAAGCTTTCTTT	CASSFQGVTEAFF
TRBV2	NA	TRBJ2-7	few	TGTGCCAGCAGTGCAGAACAGAGCTTGTCCTACGAGCAGTACTTC	CASSAEQSLSYEQYF
TRBV7-4	NA	TRBJ2-3	NA	TGTGCCAGCAGCTTAGTCTCAGCCGGCGCAGATACGCAGTATTTT	CASSLVSAGADTQYF
TRBV20-1	NA	TRBJ1-6	NA	TGCAGTGCTAGAGTGACAGCGAGTTCACCCCTCCACTTT	CSARVTASSPLHF
TRBV6-5	TRBD2	TRBJ2-3	NA	TGTGCCAGCAGTCCCCGTAGCGGGGTGAGCACAGATACGCAGTATTTT	CASSPRSGVSTDTQYF
TRBV20-1	TRBD2	TRBJ2-1	few	TGCAGTGCCACTAGGCCGGGGGGGCTTAGCGGGAGGTACAATGAGCAGTTCTTC	CSATRPGGLSGRYNEQFF
TRBV11-2	TRBD2	TRBJ2-1	many	TGTGCCAGCAGTTCTCTAGCGGGAAGCTCCTACAATGAGCAGTTCTTC	CASSSLAGSSYNEQFF
TRBV4-3	NA	TRBJ1-1	NA	TGCGCCAGCAGCGGGCTGACAGGGAACACTGAAGCTTTCTTT	CASSGLTGNTEAFF
TRBV7-2	TRBD1	TRBJ1-1	NA	TGTGCCAGCAGCCCTCGGACAGGGTTTCTAGGTAATGAAGCTTTCTTT	CASSPRTGFLGNEAFF
TRBV28	NA	TRBJ2-2	NA	TGTGCCAGCAGTACCGTCGGGGAACGGACCGGGGAGCTGTTTTTT	CASSTVGERTGELFF
TRBV4-3	TRBD2	TRBJ2-7	NA	TGCGCCAGCAGTCAACGGACTAGGGACTACGAGCAGTACTTC	CASSQRTRDYEQYF
TRBV10-3	NA	TRBJ1-6	NA	TGTGCCATCAGGGGCTACGGGCAGGAAAATTCACCCCTCCACTTT	CAIRGYGQENSPLHF
TRBV19	NA	TRBJ2-5	NA	TGTGCCAGTAGTATAGGCACCGTCAGGTCAGAGACCCAGTACTTC	CASSIGTVRSETQYF
TRBV7-2	TRBD2	TRBJ2-1	many	TGTGCCAGCAGCCCCTGGGTAGCGGGATCCTACAATGAGCAGTTCTTC	CASSPWVAGSYNEQFF
TRBV19	NA	TRBJ1-4	NA	TGTGCCAGTAGTACACCGAGTGATGAAAAACTGTTTTTT	CASSTPSDEKLFF
TRBV10-3	NA	TRBJ1-5	NA	TGTGCCATCAGTTCAGGCAATCAGCCCCAGCATTTT	CAISSGNQPQHF
TRBV4-2	NA	TRBJ1-5	NA	TGTGCCAGCAGCCAGGGCGAGGGGCGCGGGCCCCAGCATTTT	CASSQGEGRGPQHF
TRBV30	NA	TRBJ1-1	NA	TGTGCCTGGAACGACCACACTGAAGCTTTCTTT	CAWNDHTEAFF
TRBV7-2	TRBD2	TRBJ2-1	many	TGTGCCAGCAGCTTTCGACTAGCGGGGACGGTTGGCTACAATGAGCAGTTCTTC	CASSFRLAGTVGYNEQFF
TRBV28	NA	TRBJ2-1	few	TGTGCCAGCAGTCCCCCGCCGGGCAGCGGACCCACCCATGAGCAGTTCTTC	CASSPPPGSGPTHEQFF
TRBV6-2/TRBV6-3	NA	TRBJ1-5	NA	TGTGCCAGCAACGGAATACACCACAATCAGCCCCAGCATTTT	CASNGIHHNQPQHF
TRBV2	NA	TRBJ2-1	NA	TGTGCCAGCAGCCCGGAGGGACTTGTCTACAATGAGCAGTTCTTC	CASSPEGLVYNEQFF
TRBV2	NA	TRBJ2-2	many	TGTGCCGCATCCGACAGAACCGTTGTCGGGGAGCTGTTTTTT	CAASDRTVVGELFF
TRBV28	NA	TRBJ2-7	NA	TGTGCCACTAACAGGGCCTATGCGGATTCGCAGTACTTC	CATNRAYADSQYF
TRBV7-2	NA	TRBJ2-5	many	TGTGCCAGCAGCCGAGAGGAGACCCAGTACTTC	CASSREETQYF
TRBV18	TRBD1	TRBJ1-5	NA	TGTGCCAGCTCACTTACAGGGGATGGTCAGCCCCAGCATTTT	CASSLTGDGQPQHF